The 26 T cell receptor beta chains below come from one sample, sequenced in a study of blood T cell repertoires in COVID-19. The protocol was immunoSEQ multiplex PCR, while the TCRdb copy is restricted to in-frame clones and leaves out a portion. The sample includes about 140,000 clones, about nine tenths of them seen just once. The sample was peripheral blood. The receptors were sampled from a human donor in a cohort sampled during active COVID-19.

The V call is TRBV5-6, the J call TRBJ2-2, with 14 bases that match TRBD2. Germline CDR1 reads SGHDT; CDR2 reads YYEEEE. The CDR3 spans 17 residues. V shed 3 bases and J 6 bases; nucleotides not matched to a gene: 7. CDR3: CASSSRTSGGISGELFF. The CDR3 DNA is TGTGCCAGCAGCTCTAGGACTAGCGGGGGGATATCCGGGGAGCTGTTTTTT.

V usage is TRBV5-6 and J usage is TRBJ1-4; 8 nucleotides agree with TRBD1. V was clipped by 1 base and J by 4 bases; unmatched bases: 0. The length of the CDR3 is 14 residues. From germline, CDR1 is SGHDT and CDR2 YYEEEE. Here the CDR3 DNA reads TGTGCCAGCAGCTTGACAGGGGGTAATGAAAAACTGTTTTTT. This translates into CASSLTGGNEKLFF.

The J gene is TRBJ2-7, the V gene TRBV7-2, with 10 bases that match TRBD2. V shed 0 bases, J shed 3 bases, and the junction held 2 bases outside the gene matches. There are 15 residues in the CDR3. CDR1 is SGHTA, CDR2 FQGNSA, per germline. This chain's CDR3 is CASSLATSGVYEQYF. CDR3 DNA: TGTGCCAGCAGCTTAGCCACTAGCGGGGTCTACGAGCAGTACTTC.

This clone was counted only a few times. This chain connects TRBV2 to TRBJ1-1, with D possibly matching TRBD1 (5 bases). Germline CDR1 and CDR2: SNHLY and FYNNEI. V was shortened by 6 bases and J by 4 bases, with 12 bases between the two germline ends. The CDR3 has 13 residues. The DNA of the CDR3 is TGTGCCAGCAGGGAGGGGATCCTCACTGAAGCTTTCTTT. It yields the protein CASREGILTEAFF.

The chain uses TRBV18 and TRBJ1-1; D not resolved. V was shortened by 4 bases and J by 5 bases, with 11 bases between the two germline ends. This CDR3 has 13 amino acids. CDR1 and CDR2 from the germline V gene are KGHSH and LQKENI. CDR3 coding DNA: TGTGCCAGCTCACTCGGCGAGGATACTGAAGCTTTCTTT. Encoded protein: CASSLGEDTEAFF.

In DNA form, the CDR3 reads TGCGCCAGCAGCTTGGTCCGGGCTAGCGGGGGGGAGACCCAGTACTTC. Amino acids: CASSLVRASGGETQYF. The chain employs TRBV5-1 and TRBJ2-5; 11 bases align to TRBD2. After removal of 0 bases from V and 5 bases from J, the junction contained 6 bases not matched to a gene. There are 16 residues in the CDR3. Germline CDR1 SGHRS, CDR2 YFSETQ.

Written as DNA, the CDR3 is TGCGCCAGCAGCTCCACGGGGGGGGGCGCTGGGGCCAACGTCCTGACTTTC. Translation gives CASSSTGGGAGANVLTF. The chain has TRBV5-1 and TRBJ2-6, with 8 bases fitting TRBD2. The junction had 7 bases not matched to a gene; V was cut back by 3 bases and J by 2 bases. The CDR3 loop spans 17 amino acids. The germline CDR1 and CDR2 sequences are SGHRS and YFSETQ.

The chain has TRBV5-4 and TRBJ2-7, with a weak D call TRBD1 (6 bases). This CDR3 has 16 amino acids. V was trimmed by 0 bases and J by 6 bases, leaving 19 bases between them. Germline V gene data show CDR1 as SGHNT and CDR2 as YYREEE (reference sequence). Here the CDR3 reads CASSLGNPASRGEQYF. The CDR3 bases are TGTGCCAGCAGCTTGGGGAATCCAGCTAGCAGGGGCGAGCAGTACTTC.

The chain's CDR3 is CASSYTGVATEAFF. CDR3 DNA sequence: TGTGCCAGCAGTTATACAGGGGTAGCCACTGAAGCTTTCTTT. The V and J genes are TRBV5-6 and TRBJ1-1; 7 positions match TRBD1. V trimming: 5 bases; J trimming: 4 bases; junction bases outside the gene matches: 8. The CDR3 spans 14 residues. Looked up from germline, CDR1 is SGHDT and CDR2 is YYEEEE.

CDR3 nucleotide sequence: TGTGCCAGCAGCTCCCCGGGGAGGGGCCAAGAGACCCAGTACTTC. It yields the protein CASSSPGRGQETQYF. The chain combines TRBV7-6 with TRBJ2-5; the match to TRBD2 covers 7 bases. V was clipped by 4 bases and J by 1 base; unmatched bases: 6. Germline V lookup: CDR1 SGHVS, CDR2 FNYEAQ. The CDR3 extends over 15 amino acids.

The V and J genes are TRBV4-1 and TRBJ2-7; tentatively, D is TRBD1 (6 bases). CDR1 MGHRA and CDR2 YSYEKL come from the germline V gene. Trimming shortened V by 1 base and J by 4 bases, and 14 bases separated the two germline ends. CDR3 size: 15 residues. The CDR3 DNA sequence: TGCGCCAGCAGCCAAGTTGGTACAGGGACGTACGAGCAGTACTTC. As protein: CASSQVGTGTYEQYF.

Only one count was recorded for this clone. The chain is built from TRBV27 and TRBJ1-2; 8 bases match TRBD1. CDR3 length: 15 amino acids. V shed 2 bases and J 4 bases; nucleotides not matched to a gene: 6. The germline V gene encodes CDR1 MNHEY and CDR2 SMNVEV (reference sequence). The CDR3 sequence is CASSLGIGQGYGYTF. The CDR3 DNA reads TGTGCCAGCAGTTTAGGCATCGGACAGGGCTATGGCTACACCTTC.

V usage is TRBV11-2 and J usage is TRBJ1-4, with 8 bases identical to TRBD1. The CDR3 runs to 14 residues. Per the germline V gene, CDR1 is SGHAT and CDR2 is FQNNGV. V dropped 5 bases and J dropped 7; count of bases not matched to a gene: 6. CDR3 in amino acids: CASSPRTGIEKLFF. The CDR3 bases are TGTGCCAGCAGCCCCCGGACAGGGATTGAAAAACTGTTTTTT.

V usage is TRBV15 and J usage is TRBJ1-5, with TRBD1 as a possible D gene (5 bases). The CDR3 is 16 residues long. V was cut by 0 bases and J by 7 bases, with 16 bases left in between. Germline V gives CDR1 LNHNV, CDR2 YYDKDF (reference sequence). CDR3 nucleotide sequence: TGTGCCACCAGCAGAGATTCAGGGCTCCCGGTACAGCCCCAGCATTTT. Protein: CATSRDSGLPVQPQHF.

The chain carries TRBV11-2 and TRBJ2-5; D might be TRBD1 (6 bases). Looked up from germline, CDR1 is SGHAT and CDR2 is FQNNGV. V was cut by 1 base and J by 1 base, with 7 bases left in between. The CDR3 has 14 residues. The CDR3 region is CASSLVGGQETQYF. DNA for the CDR3: TGTGCCAGCAGCTTAGTAGGGGGCCAAGAGACCCAGTACTTC.

V is TRBV3-1 (or the pseudogene TRBV3-2) and J is TRBJ2-3; TRBD2 matches 10 bases. Trimming took 4 bases from V and 6 from J; bases not matched to a gene: 10. The CDR3 sequence is 16 residues long. Germline-derived CDR1 and CDR2 are LGHDT and YNNKEL (reference sequence). CDR3 sequence (DNA): TGTGCCAGCAGCCGGGACGTCAGCGGGGGGGCTGATACGCAGTATTTT. This sequence encodes CASSRDVSGGADTQYF.

This clone was found once. V and J are TRBV10-3 and TRBJ2-7; 9 positions agree with TRBD1. CDR3 size: 15 residues. The germline gives CDR1 ENHRY, CDR2 SYGVKD. With V trimmed by 0 bases and J by 2 bases, 2 bases remained unmatched. CDR3 in DNA: TGTGCCATCAGTGAGTCCCGGGACAGGGCCTACGAGCAGTACTTC. Encoded protein: CAISESRDRAYEQYF.

This clone has a single count. The rearrangement joins TRBV18 to TRBJ1-4; 7 bases agree with TRBD1. Trimming cost V 1 base and J 0 bases; bases outside gene matches: 14. Germline V lookup: CDR1 KGHSH, CDR2 LQKENI. The length of the CDR3 is 20 residues. CDR3: CASSPLETGPLNATNEKLFF. In DNA, the CDR3 is TGTGCCAGCTCACCACTTGAGACAGGGCCCCTAAATGCAACTAATGAAAAACTGTTTTTT.

A single count supports this clone. The chain recombines TRBV7-3 with TRBJ2-5; TRBD1 matches at 11 bases. Germline-derived CDR1 and CDR2 are SGHTA and FQGTGA. The CDR3 sequence is 13 residues long. J lost 5 bases, V lost 5 bases, and 1 base had no gene match. The CDR3 loop reads CASSGTGGETQYF. As DNA, the CDR3 is TGTGCCAGCAGCGGGACAGGGGGGGAGACCCAGTACTTC.

J is TRBJ2-3 and V is TRBV5-4; 9 bases agree with TRBD1. The CDR3 totals 15 residues. CDR1 and CDR2 from the germline V gene are SGHNT and YYREEE (reference sequence). After removal of 1 base from V and 1 base from J, the junction contained 1 base not matched to a gene. The CDR3, as DNA: TGTGCCAGCAGCTTGTGGGACAGGGGCACAGATACGCAGTATTTT. Encoded protein: CASSLWDRGTDTQYF.

The chain employs TRBV7-8 and TRBJ2-2, with TRBD2 identical over 7 bases. Losses at the gene ends were 2 bases for V and 7 bases for J; bases not matched to a gene: 13. This CDR3 region has 17 residues. Germline CDR1 and CDR2: SGHVS and FQNEAQ. CDR3: CASSLNSGLDERGELFF. CDR3 coding DNA: TGTGCCAGCAGCTTAAATTCCGGACTAGACGAGCGCGGGGAGCTGTTTTTT.

V usage is TRBV5-1 and J usage is TRBJ2-1; TRBD2 agrees at 10 bases. V was pared by 6 bases and J by 7 bases, with 10 bases of the junction left unmatched. Germline V gene lookup returns CDR1 SGHRS and CDR2 YFSETQ. The CDR3 is 15 residues long. The CDR3 loop reads CASTPLSGGGNEQFF. CDR3 DNA: TGCGCCAGCACCCCTTTGAGCGGGGGGGGTAATGAGCAGTTCTTC.

This clone is a singleton in its sample. The chain joins TRBV7-9 to TRBJ2-5; possible D gene TRBD1, 6 bases. Deletions cut 4 bases from V and 2 bases from J, with 8 bases between. CDR3 length: 13 amino acids. Germline loops: CDR1 SEHNR, CDR2 FQNEAQ (reference sequence). This CDR3 is CASSSGVQETQYF. In DNA, the CDR3 is TGTGCCAGCAGCTCAGGGGTACAAGAGACCCAGTACTTC.

V is TRBV11-1 and J is TRBJ1-1; D is perhaps TRBD1 (5 bases). The V end lost 10 bases, the J end lost 3 bases, and 15 bases lay between the germline ends. Germline V gene data show CDR1 as SGHAT and CDR2 as FQDESV (reference sequence). This CDR3 is built from 13 residues. The CDR3 spells CATTAGSDTEAFF. The DNA of the CDR3 is TGTGCCACCACGGCAGGGTCGGACACTGAAGCTTTCTTT.

V is TRBV5-4 and J is TRBJ2-2, with 10 bases that match TRBD2. This CDR3 has 15 amino acids. J lost 7 bases, V lost 2 bases, and 5 bases had no gene match. From germline, CDR1 is SGHNT and CDR2 YYREEE (reference sequence). The CDR3: CASSFSGGAGGELFF. The CDR3 DNA is TGTGCCAGCAGCTTCAGCGGGGGGGCCGGCGGGGAGCTGTTTTTT.

The chain recombines TRBV4-3 with TRBJ1-3; no clear D gene. The CDR3 loop spans 16 amino acids. Trimming took 1 base from V and 3 from J, leaving 13 bases between them. CDR1 is LGHNA and CDR2 is YSLEER in the germline V gene. CDR3 nucleotide sequence: TGCGCCAGCAGCCAAGTTTCAGATTTGTTTGGAAACACCATATATTTT. Amino acid sequence: CASSQVSDLFGNTIYF.